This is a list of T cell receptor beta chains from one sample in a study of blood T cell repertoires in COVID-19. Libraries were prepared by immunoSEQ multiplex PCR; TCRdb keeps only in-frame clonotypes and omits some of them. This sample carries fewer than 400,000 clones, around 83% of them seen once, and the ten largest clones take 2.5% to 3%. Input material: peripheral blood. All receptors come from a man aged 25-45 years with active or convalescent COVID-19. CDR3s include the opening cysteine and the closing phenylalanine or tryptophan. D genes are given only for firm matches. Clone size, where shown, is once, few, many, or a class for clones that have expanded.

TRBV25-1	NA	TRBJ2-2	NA	CASMGWVDTGELFF	TGTGCCAGCATGGGGTGGGTGGACACGGGGGAGCTGTTTTTT
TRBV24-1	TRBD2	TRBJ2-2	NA	CATSEPLAGGLNTGELFF	TGTGCCACCAGTGAACCACTAGCGGGAGGCCTTAACACCGGGGAGCTGTTTTTT
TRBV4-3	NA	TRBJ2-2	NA	CASSQDGAGNVAGELFF	TGCGCCAGCAGCCAAGATGGGGCTGGAAATGTAGCCGGGGAGCTGTTTTTT
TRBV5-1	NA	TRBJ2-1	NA	CASSSYNEQFF	TGCGCCAGCAGCTCGTACAATGAGCAGTTCTTC
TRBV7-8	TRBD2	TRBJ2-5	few	CASSFSLLAGGQETQYF	TGTGCCAGCAGCTTCTCCCTACTAGCGGGGGGCCAAGAGACCCAGTACTTC
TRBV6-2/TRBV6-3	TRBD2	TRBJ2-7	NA	CASSPSSGLAVTYEQYF	TGTGCCAGCAGCCCAAGCTCGGGACTAGCGGTTACCTACGAGCAGTACTTC
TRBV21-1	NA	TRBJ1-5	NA	CASSKEQGGEQPQHF	TGTGCCAGCAGCAAAGAACAGGGGGGGGAACAGCCCCAGCATTTT
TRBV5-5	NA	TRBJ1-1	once	CASSFPQNTEAFF	TGTGCCAGCAGCTTTCCCCAGAACACTGAAGCTTTCTTT
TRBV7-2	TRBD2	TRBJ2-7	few	CASSSPLAGGPYEQYF	TGTGCCAGCAGTTCCCCACTAGCGGGAGGGCCCTACGAGCAGTACTTC
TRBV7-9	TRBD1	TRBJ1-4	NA	CASSARDRVVNEKLFF	TGTGCCAGCAGCGCTCGGGACAGGGTCGTTAATGAAAAACTGTTTTTT
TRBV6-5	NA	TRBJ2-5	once	CASSYSGAGGETQYF	TGTGCCAGCAGTTACTCGGGCGCAGGTGGGGAGACCCAGTACTTC
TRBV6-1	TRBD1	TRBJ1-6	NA	CASRTGPDNSPLHF	TGTGCCAGCAGGACAGGGCCGGATAATTCACCCCTCCACTTT
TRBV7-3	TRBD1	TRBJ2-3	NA	CASSLGTGVGTDTQYF	TGTGCCAGCAGCTTGGGGACAGGGGTGGGCACAGATACGCAGTATTTT
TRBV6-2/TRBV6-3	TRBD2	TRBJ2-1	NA	CASSTRLALQFF	TGTGCCAGCAGTACCCGACTAGCCCTTCAGTTCTTC
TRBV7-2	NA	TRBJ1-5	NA	CASSLGDQPQHF	TGTGCCAGCAGCTTAGGAGATCAGCCCCAGCATTTT
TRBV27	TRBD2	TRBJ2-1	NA	CASSAAGLTMGQFF	TGTGCCAGCAGTGCCGCGGGACTAACCATGGGGCAGTTCTTC
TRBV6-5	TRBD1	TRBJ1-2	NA	CASSYEGQNYGYTF	TGTGCCAGCAGTTATGAGGGACAGAACTATGGCTACACCTTC
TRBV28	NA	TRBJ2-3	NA	CASSSTGTDTQYF	TGTGCCAGCAGTTCGACTGGCACAGATACGCAGTATTTT
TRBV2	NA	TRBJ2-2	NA	CASSERQGGPGELFF	TGTGCCAGCAGTGAACGGCAGGGAGGACCCGGGGAGCTGTTTTTT
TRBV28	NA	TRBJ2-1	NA	CASSFNYNEQFF	TGTGCCAGCAGTTTTAACTACAATGAGCAGTTCTTC
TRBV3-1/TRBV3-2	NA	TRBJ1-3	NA	CASGVSGNTIYF	TGTGCCAGCGGAGTTTCTGGAAACACCATATATTTT
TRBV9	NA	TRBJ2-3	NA	CASSVSLDTQYF	TGTGCCAGCAGCGTCTCCCTAGATACGCAGTATTTT
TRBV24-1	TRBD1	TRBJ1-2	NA	CATSDLSTGGGYTF	TGTGCCACCAGTGATTTGTCGACAGGGGGAGGCTACACCTTC
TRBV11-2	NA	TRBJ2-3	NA	CASSSRGADTQYF	TGTGCCAGCAGCTCCCGGGGGGCCGATACGCAGTATTTT
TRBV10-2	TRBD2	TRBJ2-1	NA	CASRAGTSGNNEQFF	TGCGCCAGCAGGGCCGGGACTAGCGGAAACAATGAGCAGTTCTTC
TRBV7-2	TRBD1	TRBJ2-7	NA	CASSLAPGQSYEQYF	TGTGCCAGCAGCTTAGCTCCGGGACAGTCCTACGAGCAGTACTTC
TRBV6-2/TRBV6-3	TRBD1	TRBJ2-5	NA	CASSLTGGESETQYF	TGTGCCAGCAGTTTGACAGGGGGAGAGTCAGAGACCCAGTACTTC
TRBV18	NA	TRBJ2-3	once	CASSEGHLDTQYF	TGTGCCAGCTCGGAGGGGCACTTGGATACGCAGTATTTT
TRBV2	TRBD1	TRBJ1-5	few	CASSEKRIGDRDYPQHF	TGTGCCAGCAGTGAAAAGCGGATAGGGGACAGGGATTATCCCCAGCATTTT
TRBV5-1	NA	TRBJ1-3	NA	CASSGGTAGNTIYF	TGCGCCAGCAGCGGGGGGACGGCTGGAAACACCATATATTTT
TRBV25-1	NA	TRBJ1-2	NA	CASSDGRAPYGYTF	TGTGCCAGCAGTGACGGTCGAGCCCCCTATGGCTACACCTTC
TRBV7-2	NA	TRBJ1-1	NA	CASSLAGWRGLGTEAFF	TGTGCCAGCAGCTTAGCTGGGTGGCGGGGTCTGGGTACTGAAGCTTTCTTT
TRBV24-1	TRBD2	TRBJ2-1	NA	CATSDPSGTSGRSNEQFF	TGTGCCACCAGTGACCCCTCCGGGACTAGCGGGAGGTCGAATGAGCAGTTCTTC